These 19 T cell receptor beta chains were sequenced from one sample in a study of beta chain features in type 1 diabetes. As every portion of the isolated RNA was reverse transcribed, the sequencing read expressed TCRB transcripts. This table comes from immunoSEQ multiplex PCR, and its TCRdb copy is limited to in-frame clones, with some not included. Seen here are roughly 500,000 clones, 30% observed once, and the top ten hold 0.05% to 0.07%. Specimen: naive CD4+ T cells from blood. The receptor source for this set is a man between 18 and 29 years old in good health.

This clone has more than one count but fewer than ten. The rearrangement joins TRBV29-1 to TRBJ2-1; the D is unclear. Trimming stripped 2 bases from V and 4 bases from J, with 6 bases between. The germline gives CDR1 SQVTM, CDR2 ANQGSEA. CDR3 length: 12 amino acids. CDR3 loop: CSVEMSYNEQFF. The CDR3 bases are TGCAGCGTTGAAATGTCATACAATGAGCAGTTCTTC.

The V and J genes are TRBV14 and TRBJ2-5, with unresolved D. The CDR3 runs 11 residues. Germline CDR1 and CDR2: SGHDN and FVKESK. The germline V and J ends were trimmed by 3 bases and 7 bases, with 6 bases remaining between them. The chain's CDR3 is CASSHLGTQYF. In DNA, the CDR3 is TGTGCCAGCAGCCATTTGGGGACCCAGTACTTC.

This clone has more than one count but fewer than ten. Different DNA sequences within this sample yield the same CDR3. The chain joins TRBV7-2 to TRBJ2-3; 7 bases are shared with TRBD2. V gave up 3 bases and J gave up 3 bases; unmatched junction bases: 3. This CDR3 is built from 14 residues. Germline V gene sequence: CDR1 SGHTA, CDR2 FQGNSA. This CDR3 reads CASSLRLATDTQYF. Written as DNA, the CDR3 is TGTGCCAGCAGCTTGAGACTAGCAACAGATACGCAGTATTTT.

This clone has a handful of counts. The J gene is TRBJ2-3, the V gene TRBV29-1; D is ambiguous. Trimming removed 4 bases from V and 7 bases from J, with 15 bases in between. Germline loops: CDR1 SQVTM, CDR2 ANQGSEA. This CDR3 region has 13 residues. CDR3 nucleotides: TGCAGCGTTGGAAATCCCCCTTTGCATACGCAGTATTTT. Protein product: CSVGNPPLHTQYF.

The genes are TRBV7-2 and TRBJ1-1; D may be TRBD1 (6 bases). Germline CDR1 SGHTA, CDR2 FQGNSA. This CDR3 spans 14 amino acids. V lost 5 bases to trimming and J lost 5 bases, with 15 bases between them. The CDR3 region is CASSQQAGVTEAFF. CDR3 nucleotides: TGTGCCAGCAGCCAACAGGCAGGGGTGACTGAAGCTTTCTTT.

The chain is built from TRBV7-3 and TRBJ2-2, with D possibly being TRBD2 (6 bases). This CDR3 has 14 amino acids. V lost 8 bases to trimming and J lost 3 bases, with 13 bases between them. Germline-derived CDR1 and CDR2 are SGHTA and FQGTGA. In DNA, the CDR3 is TGTGCCAGCCGAAGTCCGGGAGACACCGGGGAGCTGTTTTTT. This sequence encodes CASRSPGDTGELFF.

The rearrangement uses TRBV19 and TRBJ2-6; D remains unclear. The CDR3 length is 12 residues. CDR1 and CDR2 (germline): LNHDA, SQIVND (reference sequence). Between the trimmed V and J ends, which lost 8 bases and 1 base, there was a span of 3 bases. CDR3 nucleotides: TGTGCCAGTCAGTCTGGGGCCAACGTCCTGACTTTC. This sequence encodes CASQSGANVLTF.

CDR3: CSVTGLGYEQYF. Here the CDR3 DNA reads TGCAGCGTTACGGGGTTGGGGTACGAGCAGTACTTC. This chain uses TRBV29-1 with TRBJ2-7; D might be TRBD2 (5 bases). This CDR3 has 12 amino acids. The V end lost 5 bases, the J end lost 4 bases, and 12 bases lay between the germline ends. CDR1 and CDR2 (germline): SQVTM, ANQGSEA.

This clone was detected a few times. The V gene is TRBV29-1, the J gene TRBJ2-2; D unclear. This CDR3 comprises 13 residues. Trimming removed 2 bases at V and 1 base at J, with 5 bases between. The V gene's germline CDR1 is SQVTM and CDR2 ANQGSEA. The CDR3 here is CSVERMNTGELFF. The CDR3 coding sequence is TGCAGCGTTGAACGGATGAACACCGGGGAGCTGTTTTTT.

This sequence joins TRBV7-2 and TRBJ2-3, with 12 bases that match TRBD2. The germline V gene has CDR1 SGHTA and CDR2 FQGNSA. After removal of 3 bases from V and 2 bases from J, the junction contained 3 bases not matched to a gene. The CDR3 length is 16 residues. CDR3: CASSLTSGGYTDTQYF. The CDR3 DNA sequence: TGTGCCAGCAGCTTGACTAGCGGGGGATACACAGATACGCAGTATTTT.

This clone was recorded a few times. This rearrangement joins TRBV9 to TRBJ1-5, with D unresolved. The germline CDR1 and CDR2 sequences are SGDLS and YYNGEE. Trimming removed 2 bases at V and 0 bases at J, with 6 bases between. There are 14 residues in the CDR3. The CDR3 reads CASSVGISNQPQHF. The CDR3 DNA is TGTGCCAGCAGCGTTGGGATTAGCAATCAGCCCCAGCATTTT.

CDR3 amino acids: CSVAGPVHEQYF. The CDR3 coding sequence is TGCAGCGTAGCCGGGCCCGTCCACGAGCAGTACTTC. V usage is TRBV29-1 and J usage is TRBJ2-7; D is unresolved. Germline V gives CDR1 SQVTM, CDR2 ANQGSEA. Trimming took off 6 bases at V and 5 bases at J, with 14 bases between the two ends. This CDR3 has 12 amino acids.

The genes are TRBV7-2 and TRBJ2-1; a possible D gene is TRBD2 (5 bases). This CDR3 contains 17 residues. V lost 6 bases, J lost 4 bases, and 22 bases lay in between. CDR1 SGHTA and CDR2 FQGNSA come from the germline V gene. As DNA, the CDR3 is TGTGCCAGCAGGCCGGAGGATGGACTTAGAAGGTACAATGAGCAGTTCTTC. Its translation: CASRPEDGLRRYNEQFF.

The CDR3, as DNA: TGTGCTAGTGCGGACAAGGAGAACACCGGGGAGCTGTTTTTT. Translated, it gives CASADKENTGELFF. The chain employs TRBV12-5 and TRBJ2-2; perhaps TRBD1 as D (5 bases). The V end lost 7 bases, the J end lost 1 base, and 10 bases lay between the germline ends. The CDR3 has 14 residues. Looked up from germline, CDR1 is LGHNT and CDR2 is FRNRAP.

The V call is TRBV6-5, the J call TRBJ2-7; TRBD1 or TRBD2 may be the D gene (6 bases each). The V and J ends lost 6 bases and 13 bases respectively, with 13 bases between them. Germline V gives CDR1 MNHEY, CDR2 SVGAGI. This CDR3 region has 10 residues. CDR3 nucleotide sequence: TGTGCCAGCAGCCTGACCGGGGGCTACTTC. Its protein is CASSLTGGYF.

About this clone itself: A much larger clonotype is one base distant, so this may be a read error. This sample includes further DNA sequences coding for the same CDR3. This chain links TRBV5-6 with TRBJ2-5, with D unclear. This CDR3 has 12 residues. Between the trimmed V and J ends, which lost 0 bases and 1 base, there was a span of 1 base. From germline, CDR1 is SGHDT and CDR2 YYEEEE. The CDR3 loop reads CASSLGQETQYF. In nucleotides, the CDR3 is TGTGCCAGCAGCTTGGGCCAAGAGACCCAGTACTTC. Variable domain in full (rest from reference TRBV5-6 and TRBJ2-5): DAGVTQSPTHLIKTRGQQVTLRCSPKSGHDTVSWYQQALGQGPQFIFQYYEEEERQRGNFPDRFSGHQFPNYSSELNVNALLLGDSALYLCASSLGQETQYFGPGTRLLVL.

The chain links TRBV11-3 to TRBJ2-1, with 11 bases matching TRBD2. Germline trimming cut 5 bases from V and 5 bases from J; bases unmatched to any gene: 5. The CDR3 has 15 amino acids. Germline V gene lookup returns CDR1 SGHNT and CDR2 YENEEA. In DNA, the CDR3 is TGTGCCAGCAGCCCGGGACTAGCGGCCGACAATGAGCAGTTCTTC. Translated: CASSPGLAADNEQFF.

This clone was seen only a few times. V and J are TRBV7-9 and TRBJ1-1, with D hard to call. The germline CDR1 and CDR2 sequences are SEHNR and FQNEAQ (reference sequence). This CDR3 spans 14 amino acids. Trimming removed 0 bases at V and 2 bases at J, with 7 bases between. CDR3 coding DNA: TGTGCCAGCAGCTTAGCGACGGTTAACACTGAAGCTTTCTTT. The encoded protein is CASSLATVNTEAFF.

In its sample, this clone was seen a few times. V gene TRBV9 combines with J gene TRBJ2-1, with D hard to call. The CDR3 loop spans 15 amino acids. The germline CDR1 and CDR2 sequences are SGDLS and YYNGEE. V lost 3 bases, J lost 5 bases, and 15 bases lay in between. CDR3 nucleotides: TGTGCCAGCAGCGGTAGAGGACCGAAAGACAATGAGCAGTTCTTC. This codes for CASSGRGPKDNEQFF.